This entry concerns a single T cell receptor (beta chain). The antigen is undetermined. TCRdb re-derived calls from the reads in MiXCR, one entry per CDR3 protein. Here the sample spans around 200,000 distinct CDR3 sequences, 30% to 45% being singletons. The data stem from a study of T cell repertoires in cytomegalovirus infection. Findings of the study overall: CMV-specific TCR beta clonotypes restricted by HLA-C dominated the ex vivo response.

This clonotype was sampled from a human donor in good health (CMV status not recorded). Some clones in this sample may be carry-over from other donors' samples. Sequencing was performed on CD8+ T cells from cultured PBMCs, taken from culture after CMV antigen stimulation.

Written as DNA, the CDR3 is TGTGCCAGCAGCCCAGGGGAGACCCAGTACTTC. Amino acids: CASSPGETQYF. The J gene is TRBJ2-5, the V gene TRBV7-2, with D perhaps TRBD1 (5 bases). Trimming took 5 bases from V and 5 from J, leaving 6 bases between them. CDR1 and CDR2 (germline): SGHTA, FQGNSA. The CDR3 is 11 amino acids.